This T cell receptor beta chain was captured in a study of T cell repertoires in cytomegalovirus infection. Study overall: Selected CMV epitopes included recently identified HLA-C-restricted ones as well as well-studied HLA-B-restricted ones. Whole-study results and caveats: Ex vivo, HLA-C-restricted CMV-specific TCR beta clonotypes prevailed over the rest of the response.

As to this clonotype: Antigen specificity is unknown.

TCRdb re-analysed the reads in MiXCR, keeping a single row per CDR3 protein. The sample holds 800,000 to 950,000 distinct CDR3 sequences, approximately 32% seen once. The CDR3 is made up of 14 amino acids. CDR1 MNHEY and CDR2 SMNVEV come from the germline V gene (reference sequence). The V gene end was trimmed by 6 bases and the J gene end by 3 bases; junction bases not matched to a gene: 4. The sample here was cultured CD8+ T cells from PBMCs, taken from culture after CMV antigen stimulation. This clonotype originated in a human donor in good health (CMV status not recorded). Some clones in this sample may be carry-over from other donors' samples. The chain uses TRBV27 and TRBJ1-3, with TRBD1 identical over 8 bases. The CDR3 bases are TGTGCCAGCAGGACAGGGGTCTTTGGAAACACCATATATTTT. It yields the protein CASRTGVFGNTIYF.